Below are 19 T cell receptor beta chains sequenced from a single sample in a study of long-term antiretroviral therapy in people with HIV (dated by TCRdb to between 2021 and 2024). The immunoSEQ hsTCRB v3.0 assay was used at survey level resolution to sequence the TRB variable region. Here the immuneACCESS table is served through TCRdb, limited to in-frame sequences with V and J called. Missing clones are a known gap in these copies; in checked studies unresolved V genes cover under half, and the rest lacks a known reason. The sample table shows 25,000 to 35,000 clones, and nearly 97% are seen once. Of the sample, about 8% falls within the top ten clones. Sample: unsorted PBMCs, taken 5.3 years after starting antiretroviral therapy. These receptors came from a man aged 30 to 45 with HIV.

This chain joins TRBV6-5 and TRBJ2-7; weak D call: TRBD2 (6 bases). In germline, CDR1 is MNHEY, CDR2 SVGAGI. The CDR3 is made up of 15 amino acids. V was clipped by 5 bases and J by 2 bases, with 16 bases between them. CDR3 coding DNA: TGTGCCAGCAGTCTCTACCGACTAGTTCCCTACGAGCAGTACTTC. Residues: CASSLYRLVPYEQYF.

The V call is TRBV7-9, the J call TRBJ1-4; 10 nucleotides match TRBD1. Looked up from germline, CDR1 is SEHNR and CDR2 is FQNEAQ (reference sequence). This CDR3 region has 16 residues. V lost 5 bases and J lost 8; bases outside the gene matches: 11. The CDR3 bases are TGTGCCAGCAGCCCGGGACAGGGGAGAAGAGGGGAAAAACTGTTTTTT. It translates to CASSPGQGRRGEKLFF.

This chain joins TRBV19 and TRBJ2-2; no reliable D call. With 10 bases removed from V and 1 base from J, the gap between germline ends came to 16 bases. The CDR3 runs 15 residues. Germline CDR1 is LNHDA and CDR2 is SQIVND (reference sequence). Here the CDR3 reads CATSLRILNTGELFF. CDR3 sequence (DNA): TGTGCCACCTCTCTTCGGATCCTGAACACCGGGGAGCTGTTTTTT.

The rearrangement links TRBV19 to TRBJ1-6, with D tentatively TRBD1 (6 bases). Germline values: CDR1 LNHDA, CDR2 SQIVND (reference sequence). The CDR3 is made up of 13 amino acids. The ends were cut back, 3 bases at V and 10 bases at J, with 10 bases in the middle. CDR3 coding DNA: TGTGCCAGTAGTATCGGGGGCCGATCACCCCTCCACTTT. It codes for CASSIGGRSPLHF.

The count of this clone is one. The CDR3 reads CASRGGSNQPQHF. The CDR3 DNA is TGTGCCAGCAGGGGGGGCAGCAATCAGCCCCAGCATTTT. This chain links TRBV2 with TRBJ1-5; possibly TRBD1 for D (6 bases). V gave up 6 bases and J gave up 1 base, with 7 bases separating them. Germline lookup yields CDR1 SNHLY and CDR2 FYNNEI. The CDR3 totals 13 residues.

The chain joins TRBV15 to TRBJ1-4; D unclear. This CDR3 spans 12 amino acids. The V end lost 0 bases, the J end lost 7 bases, and 3 bases lay between the germline ends. The germline gives CDR1 LNHNV, CDR2 YYDKDF (reference sequence). CDR3 in amino acids: CATSRDTEKLFF. The CDR3 DNA reads as TGTGCCACCAGCAGAGATACTGAAAAACTGTTTTTT.

The V gene is TRBV7-8, the J gene TRBJ1-2; 9 nucleotides match TRBD1. The CDR3 totals 17 residues. V lost 0 bases and J lost 8; bases outside the gene matches: 13. CDR1 and CDR2 (germline): SGHVS, FQNEAQ. The CDR3: CASSLARRYRGLKGYTF. Here the CDR3 DNA reads TGTGCCAGCAGCTTAGCGCGGCGGTACAGGGGGCTGAAGGGCTACACCTTC.

The chain has TRBV7-9 and TRBJ1-1; the D is unclear. Trimming left V 1 base short and J 1 base short, with 1 base between. Germline CDR1 is SEHNR and CDR2 is FQNEAQ (reference sequence). The CDR3 totals 12 residues. The CDR3 coding sequence is TGTGCCAGCAGCTTAGAGAACACTGAAGCTTTCTTT. It is translated as CASSLENTEAFF.

This clone was found once. V usage is TRBV28 and J usage is TRBJ2-7; 7 nucleotides agree with TRBD2. CDR1 MDHEN and CDR2 SYDVKM come from the germline V gene. The ends lost 8 bases at V and 0 bases at J; junction bases unmatched: 13. This CDR3 contains 16 residues. CDR3 region: CASLPPSGGSSYEQYF. The CDR3 coding sequence is TGTGCCAGCCTCCCCCCCTCCGGCGGGAGCTCCTACGAGCAGTACTTC.

The gene calls are TRBV2 and TRBJ1-6; D perhaps matches TRBD1 (6 bases). Germline CDR1 reads SNHLY; CDR2 reads FYNNEI. The CDR3 is 18 amino acids. V was clipped by 5 bases and J by 0 bases, with 17 bases between them. The CDR3 reads CASSPWGQLSSYNSPLHF. For the CDR3, the DNA is TGTGCCAGCAGTCCCTGGGGGCAGCTAAGCTCCTATAATTCACCCCTCCACTTT.

With regard to this clone: A read error is likely, as this CDR3 ends without the conserved phenylalanine or tryptophan. The V and J genes are TRBV4-1 and TRBJ1-4; D may be TRBD1 (6 bases). CDR1 MGHRA and CDR2 YSYEKL come from the germline V gene. Trimming took 1 base from V and 7 from J, leaving 16 bases between them. The CDR3 is made up of 16 amino acids. DNA for the CDR3: TGCGCCAGCAGCCAAGGTCCACAGGGTTCCGGTGAAAAACTGTTTTAT. Translation gives CASSQGPQGSGEKLFY.

J is TRBJ2-3 and V is TRBV7-6; 9 bases line up with TRBD2. V shed 2 bases, J shed 0 bases, and the junction held 0 bases outside the gene matches. CDR1 is SGHVS, CDR2 FNYEAQ, per germline. The CDR3 is 15 amino acids. CDR3 amino acids: CASSLTSGSTDTQYF. The CDR3 DNA reads as TGTGCCAGCAGCTTAACTAGCGGGAGCACAGATACGCAGTATTTT.

This rearrangement joins TRBV7-2 to TRBJ2-1; 15 bases match TRBD2. J lost 5 bases, V lost 4 bases, and 3 bases had no gene match. The CDR3 has 16 amino acids. CDR1 is SGHTA and CDR2 is FQGNSA in the germline V gene. The CDR3 protein is CASSWGLAGGNNEQFF. The CDR3 DNA reads as TGTGCCAGCAGCTGGGGACTAGCGGGAGGAAACAATGAGCAGTTCTTC.

A few counts support this clone. The chain carries TRBV19 and TRBJ2-1; 7 nucleotides match TRBD2. After removal of 5 bases from V and 8 bases from J, the junction contained 3 bases not matched to a gene. Germline V gives CDR1 LNHDA, CDR2 SQIVND (reference sequence). This CDR3 spans 12 amino acids. The CDR3, as DNA: TGTGCCAGTAGTTGGACTAGACATGAGCAGTTCTTC. Protein sequence: CASSWTRHEQFF.

DNA of the CDR3: TGTGCCAGCAGTTTACAGGGCAATCAGCCCCAGCATTTT. Translating it yields CASSLQGNQPQHF. The gene calls are TRBV28 and TRBJ1-5; D call uncertain. V shed 2 bases and J shed 2 bases, with 4 bases lying between them. CDR3 length: 13 amino acids. From germline, CDR1 is MDHEN and CDR2 SYDVKM. The full variable domain, with the rest looked up from reference TRBV28 and TRBJ1-5, is DVKVTQSSRYLVKRTGEKVFLECVQDMDHENMFWYRQDPGLGLRLIYFSYDVKMKEKGDIPEGYSVSREKKERFSLILESASTNQTSMYLCASSLQGNQPQHFGDGTRLSIL.

A single count supports this clone. The V gene is TRBV28, the J gene TRBJ2-7; 7 bases agree with TRBD1. Germline V gene data show CDR1 as MDHEN and CDR2 as SYDVKM. The CDR3 is 13 residues long. J lost 3 bases, V lost 6 bases, and 5 bases had no gene match. DNA for the CDR3: TGTGCCAGCAGCCCTCAGGGGGACTACGAGCAGTACTTC. The encoded protein is CASSPQGDYEQYF.

The rearrangement uses TRBV6-1 and TRBJ1-2, with unresolved D. V lost 1 base to trimming and J lost 8 bases, with 23 bases between them. Germline V lookup: CDR1 MNHNS, CDR2 SASEGT. CDR3 length: 17 residues. The CDR3 spells CASSEVWSTAQIRGYTF. The CDR3 region has the DNA TGTGCCAGCAGTGAAGTTTGGAGCACAGCGCAGATCCGAGGCTACACCTTC.

The V call is TRBV2, the J call TRBJ1-1; D might be TRBD1 (6 bases). Germline V CDR1 and CDR2: SNHLY, FYNNEI. This CDR3 region has 13 residues. V lost 6 bases to trimming and J lost 5 bases, with 13 bases between them. CDR3 loop: CASSGGLGTEAFF. CDR3 DNA sequence: TGTGCCAGCAGCGGGGGGCTGGGGACTGAAGCTTTCTTT. Full variable domain (outside the CDR3, taken from reference TRBV2 and TRBJ1-1): EPEVTQTPSHQVTQMGQEVILRCVPISNHLYFYWYRQILGQKVEFLVSFYNNEISEKSEIFDDQFSVERPDGSNFTLKIRSTKLEDSAMYFCASSGGLGTEAFFGQGTRLTVV.

J is TRBJ2-4 and V is TRBV27; TRBD1 matches 12 bases. The junction had 15 bases not matched to a gene; V was cut back by 5 bases and J by 4 bases. This CDR3 is built from 19 residues. CDR1 and CDR2 (germline): MNHEY, SMNVEV (reference sequence). CDR3 in DNA: TGTGCCAGCAGTGAAACAGGGGTAAGGGGACAGGGGGCAAAAAACATTCAGTACTTC. Translation: CASSETGVRGQGAKNIQYF.